Following are 22 T cell receptor beta chains from one sample sequenced in a study of T cell repertoires in cytomegalovirus infection. Their recognized antigens are unknown. One entry per CDR3 protein, called by TCRdb with MiXCR from the reads. The sample lists 700,000 to 850,000 distinct CDR3 sequences; about 30% were seen once. This specimen consisted of cultured CD8+ T cells from PBMCs, obtained from culture after CMV antigen stimulation. All receptors derive from a human donor in good health (CMV status not recorded). Some clones in this sample may be carry-over from other donors' samples.

This clonotype showed up just once. The chain has TRBV2 and TRBJ1-2, with 7 bases lining up with TRBD1. J lost 0 bases, V lost 4 bases, and 17 bases had no gene match. This CDR3 spans 19 amino acids. Germline CDR1 SNHLY, CDR2 FYNNEI. Here the CDR3 reads CASSGTGQKALGANYGYTF. CDR3 nucleotide sequence: TGTGCCAGCAGTGGGACAGGCCAAAAAGCCCTTGGGGCTAACTATGGCTACACCTTC.

This clonotype was observed a handful of times. V usage is TRBV6-2 or TRBV6-3 and J usage is TRBJ2-7; either TRBD1 or TRBD2 may supply D (5 bases each). V was pared by 5 bases and J by 7 bases, with 12 bases between. Germline V gene lookup returns CDR1 MNHEY and CDR2 SVGEGT. This CDR3 has 12 amino acids. CDR3 in amino acids: CASSRFEGEQYV. The CDR3 DNA is TGTGCCAGCAGTCGCTTTGAGGGGGAGCAGTACGTC.

The rearrangement joins TRBV7-9 to TRBJ2-5; perhaps TRBD1 as D (5 bases). Trimming cost V 5 bases and J 4 bases, with 17 bases left between them. This CDR3 has 15 residues. The germline V gene encodes CDR1 SEHNR and CDR2 FQNEAQ (reference sequence). The CDR3 loop reads CASSPSRQFRETQYF. The CDR3 nucleotides are TGTGCCAGCAGCCCGTCCAGACAGTTCCGAGAGACCCAGTACTTC.

The genes are TRBV27 and TRBJ1-2; D call uncertain. Germline CDR1 reads MNHEY; CDR2 reads SMNVEV (reference sequence). The V end lost 3 bases, the J end lost 7 bases, and 12 bases lay between the germline ends. This CDR3 region has 13 residues. CDR3 sequence reads: CASSLGRDSGYTF. The CDR3 nucleotides read TGTGCCAGCAGTTTGGGGAGGGATAGTGGCTACACCTTC.

This CDR3 reads CASSPSSWTGVNYGYTF. The CDR3 bases are TGTGCCAGCAGCCCCTCGTCCTGGACAGGGGTAAACTATGGCTACACCTTC. The chain links TRBV7-6 to TRBJ1-2; TRBD1 agrees at 9 bases. CDR3 length: 17 residues. After removal of 5 bases from V and 2 bases from J, the junction contained 12 bases not matched to a gene. Germline V gene sequence: CDR1 SGHVS, CDR2 FNYEAQ. Complete variable domain (other parts from reference TRBV7-6 and TRBJ1-2): GAGVSQSPRYKVTKRGQDVALRCDPISGHVSLYWYRQALGQGPEFLTYFNYEAQQDKSGLPNDRFSAERPEGSISTLTIQRTEQRDSAMYRCASSPSSWTGVNYGYTFGSGTRLTVV.

This clonotype has only a few counts. The rearrangement links TRBV20-1 to TRBJ2-2; weak D call: TRBD1 (6 bases). The CDR3 is made up of 17 amino acids. Trimming removed 2 bases at V and 4 bases at J, with 20 bases between. Per the germline V gene, CDR1 is DFQATT and CDR2 is SNEGSKA (reference sequence). The CDR3 reads CSARSRFQGGFTGELFF. The CDR3 DNA reads as TGCAGTGCTAGATCAAGGTTCCAAGGGGGTTTCACCGGGGAGCTGTTTTTT.

This chain joins TRBV27 and TRBJ2-1, with 9 bases lining up with TRBD1. Germline lookup yields CDR1 MNHEY and CDR2 SMNVEV (reference sequence). J gave up 7 bases and V 5 bases, and 12 bases lay outside the gene matches. This CDR3 has 16 amino acids. The CDR3 protein is CASSRGGQGSGNEQFF. The CDR3 DNA sequence: TGTGCCAGCAGTCGTGGGGGACAGGGATCTGGGAATGAGCAGTTCTTC.

This clonotype came up many times. This chain uses TRBV4-3 with TRBJ2-3; D unclear. The V and J ends lost 1 base and 2 bases respectively, with 10 bases between them. The CDR3 has 15 residues. Germline lookup yields CDR1 LGHNA and CDR2 YSLEER. CDR3 region: CASSQGWWPTDTQYF. CDR3 DNA sequence: TGCGCCAGCAGCCAAGGCTGGTGGCCCACAGATACGCAGTATTTT.

This clonotype was seen more than once but under ten times. The chain links TRBV19 to TRBJ2-3; the D gene is possibly TRBD2 (6 bases). V shed 3 bases and J shed 0 bases, with 10 bases lying between them. CDR1 LNHDA and CDR2 SQIVND come from the germline V gene (reference sequence). This CDR3 is built from 15 residues. CDR3 nucleotides: TGTGCCAGTAGTATGCGGGACGGGAGCACAGATACGCAGTATTTT. Its translation: CASSMRDGSTDTQYF.

This clonotype was recorded at least ten times. The J gene is TRBJ2-1, the V gene TRBV7-2; D may be TRBD2 (6 bases). The CDR3 contains 16 residues. V lost 5 bases and J 0 bases, leaving 14 bases between the germline ends. The germline V gene has CDR1 SGHTA and CDR2 FQGNSA. The CDR3, as DNA: TGTGCCAGCAGCGCACCCCTGGGACTCTCCTACAATGAGCAGTTCTTC. As protein: CASSAPLGLSYNEQFF.

This sequence joins TRBV5-6 and TRBJ2-3; the match to TRBD2 covers 8 bases. Germline assignment: CDR1 SGHDT and CDR2 YYEEEE. This CDR3 spans 15 amino acids. V was pared by 2 bases and J by 2 bases, with 4 bases of the junction left unmatched. The CDR3 protein is CASSFWRGDTDTQYF. CDR3 nucleotide sequence: TGTGCCAGCAGCTTCTGGCGGGGGGACACAGATACGCAGTATTTT. Full variable domain (remainder filled in from reference TRBV5-6 and TRBJ2-3): DAGVTQSPTHLIKTRGQQVTLRCSPKSGHDTVSWYQQALGQGPQFIFQYYEEEERQRGNFPDRFSGHQFPNYSSELNVNALLLGDSALYLCASSFWRGDTDTQYFGPGTRLTVL.

The genes are TRBV6-2 or TRBV6-3 and TRBJ2-1; tentative D call: TRBD2 (5 bases). CDR3 length equals 14 residues. The V end was cut by 8 bases, the J end by 5 bases, with 16 bases between. Germline V lookup: CDR1 MNHEY, CDR2 SVGEGT. The CDR3 region has the DNA TGTGCCAGCGAACCCGGGGTTTTCGACAATGAGCAGTTCTTC. It yields the protein CASEPGVFDNEQFF.

This sequence joins TRBV5-1 and TRBJ1-2; D is unresolved. The CDR3 is made up of 16 amino acids. Germline V gene lookup returns CDR1 SGHRS and CDR2 YFSETQ. Trimming stripped 4 bases from V and 4 bases from J, with 20 bases between. In nucleotides, the CDR3 is TGCGCCAGCAGCCTGGACGGGGTCCTTCCCGCCTATGGCTACACCTTC. This codes for CASSLDGVLPAYGYTF. The entire variable domain, with the rest obtained from reference TRBV5-1 and TRBJ1-2, is as follows: KAGVTQTPRYLIKTRGQQVTLSCSPISGHRSVSWYQQTPGQGLQFLFEYFSETQRNKGNFPGRFSGRQFSNSRSEMNVSTLELGDSALYLCASSLDGVLPAYGYTFGSGTRLTVV.

The chain is built from TRBV6-6 and TRBJ1-5; D remains ambiguous. Looked up from germline, CDR1 is MNHNY and CDR2 is SVGAGI (reference sequence). The CDR3 has 16 amino acids. V gave up 5 bases and J gave up 5 bases, with 19 bases separating them. CDR3 sequence reads: CASSPPRPTLDQPQHF. CDR3 DNA sequence: TGTGCCAGCAGTCCCCCCCGACCGACTTTGGATCAGCCCCAGCATTTT.

The CDR3 nucleotides read TGTGCCAGCAGCTTAGCGATTGTAAAGAGCACAGATACGCAGTATTTT. Translation: CASSLAIVKSTDTQYF. V gene TRBV7-6 combines with J gene TRBJ2-3; D gene uncertain. Trimming took 0 bases from V and 0 from J, leaving 10 bases between them. CDR1 is SGHVS, CDR2 FNYEAQ, per germline. There are 16 residues in the CDR3.

This chain connects TRBV6-6 to TRBJ2-7; D remains ambiguous. The V gene's germline CDR1 is MNHNY and CDR2 SVGAGI (reference sequence). CDR3 size: 17 residues. V lost 0 bases, J lost 3 bases, and 18 bases lay in between. CDR3 region: CASSYSPQAAGIYEQYV. The CDR3 bases are TGTGCCAGCAGTTACTCGCCCCAGGCCGCTGGGATCTACGAGCAGTACGTC.

The table lists this clonotype with a few counts. For the CDR3, the DNA is TGCGCCAGCAGCCAAGAGGGGGGCCACTACCAGTACTTC. It translates to CASSQEGGHYQYF. The chain has TRBV4-3 and TRBJ2-5; perhaps D is TRBD1 or TRBD2 (6 bases each). The CDR3 is made up of 13 amino acids. In germline, CDR1 is LGHNA, CDR2 YSLEER. Trimming shortened V by 0 bases and J by 10 bases, and 12 bases separated the two germline ends.

This clonotype was observed a handful of times. In nucleotides, the CDR3 is TGTGCCAGCAGCTTAGAACAAGGGTTGGGGGGAGAGACCCAGTACTTC. As protein: CASSLEQGLGGETQYF. V is TRBV11-2 and J is TRBJ2-5; D might be TRBD2 (6 bases). CDR1 and CDR2 (germline): SGHAT, FQNNGV. Trimming pared 0 bases from V and 4 bases from J, leaving 15 bases between. The length of the CDR3 is 16 residues.

The V gene is TRBV7-9, the J gene TRBJ1-2; D gene unclear. The CDR3 covers 12 residues. V was pared by 5 bases and J by 8 bases, with 12 bases between. Germline-derived CDR1 and CDR2 are SEHNR and FQNEAQ (reference sequence). The CDR3 DNA sequence: TGTGCCAGCAGCGACTCATTCTCCGGCTACACCTTC. It translates to CASSDSFSGYTF.

This clonotype has just a few counts. The rearrangement joins TRBV6-2 or TRBV6-3 to TRBJ2-1, with D perhaps given as TRBD1 or TRBD2 (5 bases each). Germline V gene sequence: CDR1 MNHEY, CDR2 SVGEGT. The germline V and J ends were trimmed by 6 bases and 6 bases, with 18 bases remaining between them. The CDR3 has 15 amino acids. The DNA of the CDR3 is TGTGCCAGCAGCCTCCCGGGGCAGGGTCTCAATGAGCAGTTCTTC. This encodes CASSLPGQGLNEQFF.

Only a few counts were recorded for this clonotype. The V call is TRBV20-1, the J call TRBJ2-2; TRBD1 matches 8 bases. After removal of 5 bases from V and 4 bases from J, the junction contained 3 bases not matched to a gene. This CDR3 spans 13 amino acids. Germline V gene lookup returns CDR1 DFQATT and CDR2 SNEGSKA (reference sequence). CDR3 loop: CSAWDRTTGELFF. As DNA, the CDR3 is TGCAGTGCTTGGGACAGGACCACCGGGGAGCTGTTTTTT.

Notes on this clonotype: A read error may account for a junction end that differs from germline. The CDR3 sequence: CANSLSGGREQFF. CDR3 sequence (DNA): TGTGCCAACAGCCTCTCCGGGGGACGTGAGCAGTTCTTC. This rearrangement joins TRBV7-6 to TRBJ2-1; TRBD2 might be the D (6 bases). This CDR3 has 13 amino acids. The germline V gene has CDR1 SGHVS and CDR2 FNYEAQ.